This T cell receptor (beta chain) was found in a study of T cells of healthy individuals. TCRdb reanalysed the 5' RACE reads using MiXCR and keeps one entry per CDR3 protein. The sample shows about 96,000 distinct CDR3 sequences, 15% to 20% of them seen only once. Per the germline V gene, CDR1 is MDHEN and CDR2 is SYDVKM. V trimming: 5 bases; J trimming: 5 bases; junction bases outside the gene matches: 3. The CDR3 totals 13 residues. The TCR comes from a human donor in good health. This chain connects TRBV28 to TRBJ2-7, with 10 bases fitting TRBD2. The CDR3 region has the DNA TGTGCCAGCAGTACCGGGACTAGCGACGAGCAGTACTTC. It specifies CASSTGTSDEQYF.